The entry below describes one TCR beta chain. This sample stems from a study of blood T cell repertoires in COVID-19. Looking at the study overall: Sites in the United States, Italy and Spain provided acute and convalescent COVID-19 samples. From T cells, B-cell-depleted T cells, or PBMCs came the material, which was cDNA or gDNA.

The junction had 5 bases not matched to a gene; V was cut back by 6 bases and J by 1 base. The CDR3 spans 14 residues. Germline V gene lookup returns CDR1 LNHNV and CDR2 YYDKDF (reference sequence). In the study's own analysis: Amplification of reference gene primers was used by the study to estimate nucleated cell counts. The repertoire was sequenced with immunoSEQ multiplex PCR; TCRdb's copy has only in-frame clones and lacks some. The DNA gave D and trimming, while V, J and clone size come from that table. The sample records about 50,000 clones, roughly 82% being singletons. This chain uses TRBV15 with TRBJ1-1, with 7 bases aligning to TRBD1. This receptor was obtained from a woman aged 55-70 years with acute or convalescent COVID-19. The sample consisted of peripheral blood. This chain's CDR3 is CATSPGGTNTEAFF. The CDR3 nucleotides are TGTGCCACCAGTCCAGGGGGAACGAACACTGAAGCTTTCTTT.